This entry concerns a single T cell receptor (beta chain). The antigen remains undetermined. The trim removed 4 bases at V and 9 bases at J, leaving 22 bases unmatched. The germline CDR1 and CDR2 sequences are SGDLS and YYNGEE. This CDR3 region has 19 residues. The TCR library protocol was used to attach unique molecular identifiers. These identifiers were attached to individual cDNA molecules. MiXCR, run by TCRdb on the 5' RACE reads, gives a single entry per CDR3 protein. The sample consists of tens of thousands of distinct CDR3 sequences, approximately 15% of them appearing once. This record comes from a study of early T cells in non-severe SARS-CoV-2 infection. About the study: Unsorted whole-blood RNA was sequenced in bulk, leaving chains unpaired. Study-level results: VDJdb matching skewed toward anti-spike CD8 responses, missing private and CD4 specificities.

The chain links TRBV9 to TRBJ2-1; 10 positions match TRBD2. The receptor was isolated from an adult who was a healthcare worker with PCR-confirmed SARS-CoV-2 infection or an uninfected control (not recorded which). The sequencing sample was made of whole blood. The CDR3 sequence: CASSPSVGASGSRGGEQFF. The CDR3 bases are TGTGCCAGCAGCCCGTCTGTGGGGGCTAGCGGGAGTCGGGGTGGTGAGCAGTTCTTC.